This T cell receptor (beta chain) was observed in a study of blood T cell repertoires in COVID-19. Original data processing: Using reference gene primer amplification, nucleated cell counts were estimated. Data came from immunoSEQ multiplex PCR; TCRdb stores just in-frame clones and leaves some out. The DNA was the basis for D and trimming; V, J and clone size are from that table. This table has about 400,000 clones, around 87% appearing once. Clinical history as reported by participants underpinned cohort assignment. The CDR3 extends over 13 amino acids. Trimming pared 1 base from V and 4 bases from J, leaving 8 bases between. Per germline, CDR1 SGHNT and CDR2 YYREEE (reference sequence).

The sample was PBMCs or T cells enriched from blood (not recorded which). The TCR comes from a man aged 40-49 years in a cohort exposed to, infected with or recovered from COVID-19 (not recorded which). The chain has TRBV5-4 and TRBJ1-1; D perhaps matches TRBD1 (5 bases). CDR3 residues: CASSLLQGTEAFF. DNA for the CDR3: TGTGCCAGCAGCTTGTTGCAGGGCACTGAAGCTTTCTTT.